This is a list of T cell receptor beta chains from one sample in a study of blood T cell repertoires in COVID-19. TCRdb's table, derived via immunoSEQ multiplex PCR, lists solely in-frame clones and lacks some. Seen here are 100,000 or so clones, about 86% observed once, and the top ten hold roughly 13%. Sequenced: peripheral blood. These receptors all stem from a woman aged 60 to 75 in a cohort sampled during active or convalescent COVID-19. Each CDR3 is given with its conserved first and last residue. D genes are given only for firm matches. Only some rows state a clone size, as once, few, many or a class for expanded clones.

D: TRBD1; size: NA; J: TRBJ1-4; V: TRBV7-8; DNA: TGTGCCAGCAGCCGGGACAGGGTGTTAAGTGAAAAACTGTTTTTT; CDR3: CASSRDRVLSEKLFF
D: TRBD2; size: NA; J: TRBJ2-2; V: TRBV27; DNA: TGTGCCAGCAGTTTTGGGACTAGACTCGCCGGGGAGCTGTTTTTT; CDR3: CASSFGTRLAGELFF
D: NA; size: few; J: TRBJ1-4; V: TRBV5-1; DNA: TGCGCCAGCAGCTATACAACTAATGAAAAACTGTTTTTT; CDR3: CASSYTTNEKLFF
D: TRBD2; size: NA; J: TRBJ2-1; V: TRBV5-5; DNA: TGTGCCAGCAGCTTGGATTACGGGACTAGCGTCTACAATGAGCAGTTCTTC; CDR3: CASSLDYGTSVYNEQFF
D: NA; size: once; J: TRBJ2-2; V: TRBV5-4; DNA: TGTGCCAGCAGCTTTGGGCGGACAACTAACACCGGGGAGCTGTTTTTT; CDR3: CASSFGRTTNTGELFF
D: TRBD1; size: NA; J: TRBJ2-2; V: TRBV19; DNA: TGTGCCAGTAGTAGACGGGGACAGGGTGGCGCCGGGGAGCTGTTTTTT; CDR3: CASSRRGQGGAGELFF
D: TRBD1; size: NA; J: TRBJ1-5; V: TRBV19; DNA: TGTGCCAGTAGTCAACTTACAGGGGGTCAGCCCCAGCATTTT; CDR3: CASSQLTGGQPQHF
D: NA; size: NA; J: TRBJ1-3; V: TRBV7-9; DNA: TGTGCCAGCAGCTCCCCAGGAGGTGTGGGAAACACCATATATTTT; CDR3: CASSSPGGVGNTIYF
D: TRBD1; size: NA; J: TRBJ1-2; V: TRBV6-5; DNA: TGTGCCAGCAGTTCGCGGACAGGAAACTATGGCTACACCTTC; CDR3: CASSSRTGNYGYTF
D: NA; size: NA; J: TRBJ1-3; V: TRBV30; DNA: TGTGCCTGGAGTGCCCGGCGGGTCACAAACACCATATATTTT; CDR3: CAWSARRVTNTIYF
D: TRBD1; size: NA; J: TRBJ1-2; V: TRBV6-6; DNA: TGTGCCAGCAGTCAGGGACAGGGACCTAACTATGGCTACACCTTC; CDR3: CASSQGQGPNYGYTF
D: NA; size: NA; J: TRBJ1-5; V: TRBV6-5; DNA: TGTGCCAGCATGGTACAGGGAGATCAGCCCCAGCATTTT; CDR3: CASMVQGDQPQHF
D: TRBD2; size: NA; J: TRBJ2-2; V: TRBV5-4; DNA: TGTGCCAGCAGCACTAGCGGGAGGATCGGCAGGGGCGGGGAGCTGTTTTTT; CDR3: CASSTSGRIGRGGELFF
D: TRBD1; size: NA; J: TRBJ2-7; V: TRBV30; DNA: TGTGCCTGGAGCCGAAGGGACAGGGGAACCTACGAGCAGTACTTC; CDR3: CAWSRRDRGTYEQYF
D: TRBD1; size: NA; J: TRBJ2-5; V: TRBV11-3; DNA: TGTGCCAGCAGCCCCGGACAGGATGGAGAGACCCAGTACTTC; CDR3: CASSPGQDGETQYF
D: TRBD1; size: NA; J: TRBJ2-7; V: TRBV3-1/TRBV3-2; DNA: TGTGCCAGCAGCCAAGAGGGGGGACAGGGGTCCTACGAGCAGTACTTC; CDR3: CASSQEGGQGSYEQYF
D: NA; size: NA; J: TRBJ1-6; V: TRBV7-9; DNA: TGTGCCAGCAGCTTCGGGGGAGGTAATTCACCCCTCCACTTT; CDR3: CASSFGGGNSPLHF
D: NA; size: NA; J: TRBJ2-1; V: TRBV6-6; DNA: TGTGCCAGCAGGGACTCCCGGGACAATGAGCAGTTCTTC; CDR3: CASRDSRDNEQFF
D: NA; size: NA; J: TRBJ1-2; V: TRBV19; DNA: TGTGCCAGTAGTGGACAGACTACGCTTCTGTATGGCTACACCTTC; CDR3: CASSGQTTLLYGYTF
D: NA; size: NA; J: TRBJ2-7; V: TRBV5-6; DNA: TGTGCCAGCAGCTTGTTTTTCGGTTCGGTCAGGGGCGCTCGGGAGCAGTACTTC; CDR3: CASSLFFGSVRGAREQYF
D: NA; size: NA; J: TRBJ1-5; V: TRBV5-8; DNA: TGTGCCAGCAGCTTGGGACAACCAAACCTTAGCAATCAGCCCCAGCATTTT; CDR3: CASSLGQPNLSNQPQHF
D: NA; size: NA; J: TRBJ2-5; V: TRBV7-3; DNA: TGTGCCAGCAGCTTAGGCGGGGTTGAGACCCAGTACTTC; CDR3: CASSLGGVETQYF
D: NA; size: NA; J: TRBJ2-1; V: TRBV5-6; DNA: TGTGCCAGCAGCTTGCCCTACCGCTCCTACAATGAGCAGTTCTTC; CDR3: CASSLPYRSYNEQFF
D: TRBD1; size: NA; J: TRBJ2-7; V: TRBV18; DNA: TGTGCCAGCTCACTGGACAGGGCCCCCTACGAGCAGTACTTC; CDR3: CASSLDRAPYEQYF
D: TRBD1; size: once; J: TRBJ1-2; V: TRBV4-1; DNA: TGCGCCAGCAGCCAACCCTGGGGAAGACAGGGGGGCTATGGCTACACCTTC; CDR3: CASSQPWGRQGGYGYTF
D: TRBD1; size: NA; J: TRBJ2-5; V: TRBV5-1; DNA: TGCGCCAGCAGCCCCGGTTTAAGACAGGGAGAGACCCAGTACTTC; CDR3: CASSPGLRQGETQYF
D: NA; size: NA; J: TRBJ1-2; V: TRBV4-2; DNA: TGTGCCAGCAGCCCTCGTGAGGCCCACTATGGCTACACCTTC; CDR3: CASSPREAHYGYTF
D: NA; size: NA; J: TRBJ2-1; V: TRBV29-1; DNA: TGCAGCGTTGGGGCGCTAAATGAGCAGTTCTTC; CDR3: CSVGALNEQFF
D: NA; size: few; J: TRBJ1-4; V: TRBV5-4; DNA: TGTGCCAGCAGCCCCGACAGAATTAATGAAAAACTGTTTTTT; CDR3: CASSPDRINEKLFF
D: TRBD1; size: NA; J: TRBJ1-4; V: TRBV4-1; DNA: TGCGCCAGCAGCCAAGTCCCACGGGACAGCTGGGGAGAAAAACTGTTTTTT; CDR3: CASSQVPRDSWGEKLFF
D: TRBD1; size: NA; J: TRBJ1-5; V: TRBV2; DNA: TGTGCCAGCAGTCCGGACAGGTTAGCTAGCAATCAGCCCCAGCATTTT; CDR3: CASSPDRLASNQPQHF
D: TRBD2; size: NA; J: TRBJ2-1; V: TRBV11-3; DNA: TGTGCCAGCAGCTTAGCGGGACTAGCCAATGAGCAGTTCTTC; CDR3: CASSLAGLANEQFF
D: NA; size: NA; J: TRBJ2-7; V: TRBV11-3; DNA: TGTGCCAGCAGTCCTAGGGGTCACGAGCAGTACTTC; CDR3: CASSPRGHEQYF
D: NA; size: few; J: TRBJ1-1; V: TRBV28; DNA: TGTGCCAGCAGTTTAAGGGGGGGACGCACTGAAGCTTTCTTT; CDR3: CASSLRGGRTEAFF
D: NA; size: NA; J: TRBJ1-1; V: TRBV5-6; DNA: TGTGCCAGCAGCTCGGGAGGGTGGCGTAATTGGGGTATGAACACTGAAGCTTTCTTT; CDR3: CASSSGGWRNWGMNTEAFF
D: TRBD1; size: NA; J: TRBJ1-1; V: TRBV6-5; DNA: TGTGCCAGCACCCGGACAGGGAGGGCCACTGAAGCTTTCTTT; CDR3: CASTRTGRATEAFF
D: NA; size: NA; J: TRBJ2-7; V: TRBV5-1; DNA: TGCGCCAGCAGCTCTACGGGTCAGAACTACGAGCAGTACTTC; CDR3: CASSSTGQNYEQYF
D: TRBD1; size: NA; J: TRBJ1-2; V: TRBV5-6; DNA: TGTGCCAGCAGCTTGGGGGACAGTGAATCGTACACCTTC; CDR3: CASSLGDSESYTF
D: NA; size: NA; J: TRBJ2-5; V: TRBV2; DNA: TGTGCCAGCAGACTAGGCCAAGAGACCCAGTACTTC; CDR3: CASRLGQETQYF
D: TRBD2; size: NA; J: TRBJ2-1; V: TRBV10-1; DNA: TGCGCCAGCAGCAGGACTAGCGGGAGGATCAATGAGCAGTTCTTC; CDR3: CASSRTSGRINEQFF
D: NA; size: NA; J: TRBJ2-5; V: TRBV3-1/TRBV3-2; DNA: TGTGCCAGCAGCCAGTCCCGGGACTTCCAAGAGACCCAGTACTTC; CDR3: CASSQSRDFQETQYF
D: NA; size: NA; J: TRBJ2-3; V: TRBV3-1/TRBV3-2; DNA: TGTGCCAGCAGCCAAAGTGCCGGCGGGGATACGCAGTATTTT; CDR3: CASSQSAGGDTQYF
D: TRBD1; size: medium-sized; J: TRBJ1-4; V: TRBV13; DNA: TGTGCCAGCAGCTTAGAAGGGGACAGGAGCGAAAAACTGTTTTTT; CDR3: CASSLEGDRSEKLFF
D: TRBD1; size: NA; J: TRBJ1-2; V: TRBV7-9; DNA: TGTGCCAGCAGCTTAGGACAGGGGGCTTATGACTATGGCTACACCTTC; CDR3: CASSLGQGAYDYGYTF
D: TRBD1; size: once; J: TRBJ2-5; V: TRBV5-1; DNA: TGCGCCAGCAGCTCAAACCCGGGACAGGATCAAGAGACCCAGTACTTC; CDR3: CASSSNPGQDQETQYF